This record concerns one T cell receptor beta chain sequence. The V gene's germline CDR1 is SGHRS and CDR2 YFSETQ. The CDR3 totals 15 residues. Deletions cut 0 bases from V and 4 bases from J, with 11 bases between. Original processing methods: Counts of nucleated cells, estimated from reference gene primer amplification, were obtained. The protocol was immunoSEQ multiplex PCR, while the TCRdb copy is restricted to in-frame clones and leaves out a portion. V, J and clone size are taken as reported in that table, and D and trimming were inferred from the DNA itself. The sample contains under 350,000 clones, roughly 85% of which appear only once. This specimen comes from a study of blood T cell repertoires in COVID-19.

This TCR derives from a woman in her forties with acute COVID-19. The chain links TRBV5-1 to TRBJ1-3; weak D call: TRBD1 (5 bases). The sequenced sample was PBMCs or T cells enriched from blood (not recorded which). The chain's CDR3 is CASSLVGHYGNTIYF. CDR3 sequence (DNA): TGCGCCAGCAGCTTGGTGGGGCATTACGGAAACACCATATATTTT. The variable domain in full, with the rest retrieved from reference TRBV5-1 and TRBJ1-3, is KAGVTQTPRYLIKTRGQQVTLSCSPISGHRSVSWYQQTPGQGLQFLFEYFSETQRNKGNFPGRFSGRQFSNSRSEMNVSTLELGDSALYLCASSLVGHYGNTIYFGEGSWLTVV.